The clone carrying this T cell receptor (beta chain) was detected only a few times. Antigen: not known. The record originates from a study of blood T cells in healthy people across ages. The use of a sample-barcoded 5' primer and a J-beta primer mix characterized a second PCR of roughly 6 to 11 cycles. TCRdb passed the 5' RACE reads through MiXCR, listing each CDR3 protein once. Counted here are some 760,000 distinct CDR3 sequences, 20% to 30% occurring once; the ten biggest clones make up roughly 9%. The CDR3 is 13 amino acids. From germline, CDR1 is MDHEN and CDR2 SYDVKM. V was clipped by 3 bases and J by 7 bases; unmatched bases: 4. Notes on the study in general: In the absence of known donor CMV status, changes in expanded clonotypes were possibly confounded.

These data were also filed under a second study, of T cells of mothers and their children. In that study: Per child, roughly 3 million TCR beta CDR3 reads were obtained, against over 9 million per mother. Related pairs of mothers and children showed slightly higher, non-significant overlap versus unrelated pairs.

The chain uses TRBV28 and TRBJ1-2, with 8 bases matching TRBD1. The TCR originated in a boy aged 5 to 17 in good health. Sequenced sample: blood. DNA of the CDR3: TGTGCCAGCAGTTTCTTCAGGGGGCGTGGCTACACCTTC. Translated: CASSFFRGRGYTF.